This T cell receptor beta chain comes out of a study of cytomegalovirus exposure and HLA in healthy donors. As for the study in general: From donors who were HLA-typed, an early data release held 81 million or so unique TCRs. Whole-study results and caveats: In the analysis, some V segments, TRBV6-2 and TRBV6-3 included, were excluded as indistinguishable. The authors reported that TCR beta sequences could predict HLA-A and HLA-B alleles. These predictions were accurate for most subjects in the first cohort. Overall, around 150 TCR beta chains were annotated as cytomegalovirus-associated.

For this clone: Its matching antigen is unknown.

CDR3 length: 13 residues. The germline V gene has CDR1 SGHNT and CDR2 YENEEA. V gave up 4 bases and J gave up 7 bases; unmatched junction bases: 6. Both 60 Vbeta primers and 13 Jbeta primers went into the PCR. The table came from immunoSEQ multiplex PCR; TCRdb's copy has only in-frame clones and leaves some out. This repertoire includes 140,000 or so clones. Material: PBMCs. This receptor was obtained from a male donor in good health and CMV-seronegative. V usage is TRBV11-3 and J usage is TRBJ1-2, with 7 bases fitting TRBD1. CDR3 nucleotides: TGTGCCAGCAGCTCAGGGACAGTGGGTGGCTACACCTTC. It is translated as CASSSGTVGGYTF.